This is a list of T cell receptor beta chains from one sample in a study of CD8 T cells in Susac syndrome. TCRdb re-called the immunoSEQ multiplex PCR reads with MiXCR, one entry per CDR3 protein. This sample has under 95,000 distinct CDR3 sequences; around 94% occur once, and the top ten carry about 0.3%. Sequenced sample: CD4+ T cells from PBMCs. These receptors originate from a human donor with Susac syndrome. The CDR3 runs from the conserved cysteine through the conserved F or W. The D gene is left open where the match is weak. Some rows mark clone size as missing; the rest say once, few, many or name a class of expanded clone.

v_call,j_call,d_call,clone_size,cdr3_aa,cdr3_nt
TRBV7-7,TRBJ2-5,-,-,CASSPDRSKETQYF,TGTGCCAGCAGCCCGGACAGAAGCAAAGAGACCCAGTACTTC
TRBV20-1,TRBJ2-6,-,-,CSAALGANVLTF,TGCAGTGCTGCCCTTGGGGCCAACGTCCTGACTTTC
TRBV20-1,TRBJ2-7,-,-,CSARATGAAEQYF,TGCAGTGCTAGGGCGACGGGGGCGGCCGAGCAGTACTTC
TRBV2,TRBJ1-2,-,-,CASRSLLRGRYGYTF,TGTGCCAGCAGATCCCTCTTGCGGGGACGCTATGGCTACACCTTC
TRBV2,TRBJ2-2,TRBD1,once,CATLPGTGNTGELFF,TGTGCCACCTTACCCGGGACAGGGAACACCGGGGAGCTGTTTTTT
TRBV4-3,TRBJ2-1,-,once,CASSQGQGHYNEQFF,TGCGCCAGCAGCCAGGGTCAGGGGCACTACAATGAGCAGTTCTTC
TRBV28,TRBJ1-5,TRBD1,-,CASSPDRAWGNQPQHF,TGTGCCAGCAGTCCGGACAGGGCTTGGGGCAATCAGCCCCAGCATTTT
TRBV5-1,TRBJ2-1,-,-,CASSSEVSSTYNEQFF,TGCGCCAGCAGCTCCGAGGTTAGCTCCACCTACAATGAGCAGTTCTTC
TRBV15,TRBJ2-1,-,once,CATSLGGSSSYNEQFF,TGTGCCACCAGCTTAGGGGGTTCCAGCTCCTACAATGAGCAGTTCTTC
TRBV18,TRBJ2-7,TRBD1,-,CASSPPGQGVYEQYF,TGTGCCAGCTCACCACCGGGACAGGGTGTCTACGAGCAGTACTTC
TRBV4-1,TRBJ1-2,-,-,CASSQVVSLTF,TGCGCCAGCAGCCAAGTCGTTTCACTCACCTTC
TRBV28,TRBJ1-5,-,-,CASRLSPVNQPQHF,TGTGCCAGCAGACTGAGTCCGGTTAATCAGCCCCAGCATTTT
TRBV20-1,TRBJ2-1,-,-,CSASSGTPIYNEQFF,TGCAGTGCCTCCTCCGGGACACCTATCTACAATGAGCAGTTCTTC
TRBV5-1,TRBJ2-5,TRBD1,once,CASSLVPDRGQETQYF,TGCGCCAGCAGCTTGGTACCAGACAGGGGGCAAGAGACCCAGTACTTC
TRBV20-1,TRBJ1-6,TRBD1,-,CSARENVKAGGSYNSPLHF,TGCAGTGCTAGAGAGAACGTAAAAGCAGGGGGATCCTATAATTCACCCCTCCACTTT
TRBV30,TRBJ2-7,-,-,CAWSSGGAEQYF,TGTGCCTGGAGTTCGGGGGGCGCAGAGCAGTACTTC
TRBV3-1,TRBJ1-2,TRBD1,-,CASSRKGQGRFDGYTF,TGTGCCAGCAGCCGTAAGGGACAGGGGAGATTCGATGGCTACACCTTC
TRBV20-1,TRBJ2-1,TRBD2,-,CSAPPSGRSYNEQFF,TGCAGTGCTCCCCCTAGCGGGCGCTCCTACAATGAGCAGTTCTTC
TRBV2,TRBJ1-1,-,-,CASSTEREGTEAFF,TGTGCCAGCAGTACTGAAAGGGAGGGCACTGAAGCTTTCTTT
TRBV6-5,TRBJ2-2,TRBD2,-,CASSYEPGLASGELFF,TGTGCCAGCAGTTACGAGCCGGGACTAGCCTCCGGGGAGCTGTTTTTT
TRBV29-1,TRBJ1-2,TRBD1,-,CSVPGQGAGGYTF,TGCAGCGTCCCGGGACAGGGGGCAGGTGGCTACACCTTC
TRBV29-1,TRBJ2-5,TRBD1,-,CSAWTGQETQYF,TGCAGCGCCTGGACAGGCCAAGAGACCCAGTACTTC
TRBV29-1,TRBJ2-3,-,-,CSVGSGSYTDTQYF,TGCAGCGTTGGGTCAGGGTCCTACACAGATACGCAGTATTTT
TRBV7-8,TRBJ2-3,-,-,CASSLGSVDTQYF,TGTGCCAGCAGCTTAGGGTCGGTCGATACGCAGTATTTT
TRBV28,TRBJ2-6,-,-,CASSLIGPGANVLTF,TGTGCCAGCAGTTTAATTGGGCCTGGGGCCAACGTCCTGACTTTC
TRBV29-1,TRBJ2-1,-,-,CSVEERLVQSYNEQFF,TGCAGCGTTGAAGAGCGGCTCGTACAAAGCTACAATGAGCAGTTCTTC
TRBV19,TRBJ2-2,-,-,CASSIGGSDTGELFF,TGTGCCAGTAGTATCGGGGGCAGCGACACCGGGGAGCTGTTTTTT
TRBV12-3/TRBV12-4,TRBJ2-3,TRBD2,-,CASSPVAGYSTDTQYF,TGTGCCAGCAGTCCCGTAGCGGGGTACAGCACAGATACGCAGTATTTT
TRBV28,TRBJ2-5,TRBD1,-,CATRGPGGSETQYF,TGTGCCACCCGGGGTCCAGGGGGCAGCGAGACCCAGTACTTC
TRBV12-3/TRBV12-4,TRBJ2-7,-,-,CASSSGRGLGYEQYF,TGTGCCAGCAGTTCAGGCCGGGGGCTGGGCTACGAGCAGTACTTC
TRBV7-9,TRBJ2-5,-,-,CASSLWVNPKETQYF,TGTGCCAGCAGCTTATGGGTAAATCCCAAGGAGACCCAGTACTTC
TRBV4-1,TRBJ1-5,-,-,CASSQAGLTGQPQHF,TGCGCCAGCAGCCAAGCTGGGTTGACGGGTCAGCCCCAGCATTTT
TRBV30,TRBJ1-1,-,once,CAWSVRGPNTEAFF,TGTGCCTGGAGTGTACGAGGGCCGAACACTGAAGCTTTCTTT
TRBV6-2/TRBV6-3,TRBJ1-2,-,-,CASTDRNYGYTF,TGTGCCAGCACCGACAGGAACTATGGCTACACCTTC